Each of the 10 T cell receptor beta chains below was sequenced from the same sample in a study of CD8+CD57+ T cells in acquired aplastic anemia (dated by TCRdb to 2016 to 2018). The patients picked for sequencing were ones in whom flow cytometry had shown an expansion of CD8+CD57+ cells. Sequencing took place on an Illumina HiSeq 2000. Genomic DNA served as template for TCR beta VDJ combination and CDR3 sequence profiling. TCRdb reran the public reads through fastp at Q25 and MiXCR, keeping productive beta chains. Identical CDR3 protein sequences are pooled into one entry, listed with their most common genes and DNA. A total of 400,000 to 600,000 distinct CDR3 sequences appear in this sample, roughly a third of them only once. The top ten clones comprise 0.82% of the sample. The source material was sorted CD4+, CD8+, or CD8+CD57+ T cells (not recorded which) from PBMCs. These receptors were collected from a human donor with aplastic anemia.

The chain has TRBV7-3 and TRBJ2-7, with 8 bases identical to TRBD2. Germline trimming cut 2 bases from V and 8 bases from J; bases unmatched to any gene: 2. The CDR3 extends over 12 amino acids. The germline CDR1 and CDR2 sequences are SGHTA and FQGTGA. This CDR3 is CASSLLAGKQYF. CDR3 bases: TGTGCCAGCAGCTTATTAGCGGGGAAGCAGTACTTC.

This rearrangement joins TRBV29-1 to TRBJ1-2, with unresolved D. CDR3 length: 11 residues. Between the trimmed V and J ends, which lost 2 bases and 7 bases, there was a span of 8 bases. The germline V gene encodes CDR1 SQVTM and CDR2 ANQGSEA. The CDR3 DNA reads as TGCAGCGTTGAAACCACAACTGGCTACACCTTC. Translating it yields CSVETTTGYTF.

In this sample, this clonotype turned up many times. This chain links TRBV11-2 with TRBJ2-4; 10 bases agree with TRBD2. The junction had 3 bases not matched to a gene; V was cut back by 5 bases and J by 5 bases. This CDR3 is built from 14 residues. Germline-derived CDR1 and CDR2 are SGHAT and FQNNGV. The CDR3 DNA follows: TGTGCCAGCAGCCGACTAGCGGGCGAAAACATTCAGTACTTC. It translates to CASSRLAGENIQYF.

This clonotype was observed at least ten times. Here the CDR3 reads CASTPGQGATFNQPQHF. The CDR3 region has the DNA TGTGCCAGTACCCCGGGACAGGGGGCAACCTTCAATCAGCCCCAGCATTTT. The V gene is TRBV19, the J gene TRBJ1-5; 12 bases agree with TRBD1. CDR3 length: 17 residues. The J segment lost 3 bases and the V segment lost 7 bases, leaving 10 bases of the junction unmatched. Germline CDR1 LNHDA, CDR2 SQIVND (reference sequence). Full variable domain (outside the CDR3, taken from reference TRBV19 and TRBJ1-5): DGGITQSPKYLFRKEGQNVTLSCEQNLNHDAMYWYRQDPGQGLRLIYYSQIVNDFQKGDIAEGYSVSREKKESFPLTVTSAQKNPTAFYLCASTPGQGATFNQPQHFGDGTRLSIL.

The chain combines TRBV10-3 with TRBJ1-4, with TRBD1 matching over 7 bases. The germline gives CDR1 ENHRY, CDR2 SYGVKD. Trimming at V came to 10 bases and at J to 1 base, leaving 12 bases not matched to a gene. CDR3 length equals 16 residues. CDR3 nucleotides: TGTGCCAGCAGCCTTCTAGGGGGCGGAACTAATGAAAAACTGTTTTTT. Its protein product is CASSLLGGGTNEKLFF.

Remarks on this clonotype: This sequence may be a read error, since a much larger clone differs from it by one base. The chain carries TRBV19 and TRBJ1-1, with 7 bases lining up with TRBD1. The CDR3 covers 13 residues. Looked up from germline, CDR1 is LNHDA and CDR2 is SQIVND (reference sequence). V trimming: 8 bases; J trimming: 5 bases; junction bases outside the gene matches: 8. The CDR3 here is CASGKTGRTEAFF. CDR3 bases: TGTGCCAGTGGAAAGACAGGGAGGACTGAAGCTTTCTTT.

This clonotype was found many times. The chain joins TRBV20-1 to TRBJ2-7, with no clear D. This CDR3 has 13 residues. Germline V lookup: CDR1 DFQATT, CDR2 SNEGSKA (reference sequence). V lost 1 base, J lost 1 base, and 8 bases lay in between. This chain's CDR3 is CSARVQRSYEQYF. In DNA, the CDR3 is TGCAGTGCTAGAGTACAACGGTCCTACGAGCAGTACTTC.

Concerning this clonotype itself: A junction end diverges from the germline sequence, so it may reflect a read error. This chain joins TRBV5-8 and TRBJ1-2, with 7 bases aligning to TRBD1. Per the germline V gene, CDR1 is SGHTS and CDR2 is YDEGEE. The CDR3 is made up of 15 amino acids. DNA of the CDR3: TGTGCCAGCAGCTTGGGTCAGGGGGGTAACTATGGCTGCACCTTC. Translated: CASSLGQGGNYGCTF.

As for this clonotype: This could be a read error, since a much larger clone is one nucleotide away. V and J are TRBV2 and TRBJ2-1; D is possibly TRBD1 (6 bases). CDR1 SNHLY and CDR2 FYNNEI come from the germline V gene. With 3 bases removed from V and 7 bases from J, the gap between germline ends came to 13 bases. The CDR3 covers 14 residues. The CDR3 DNA reads TGTGCCAGCAGTGATGGGTACAGGGTGAATGAGCAGTTCTTC. This encodes CASSDGYRVNEQFF.

This clonotype was found many times. The chain uses TRBV29-1 and TRBJ2-2; D not certain. The CDR3 covers 11 residues. CDR1 is SQVTM and CDR2 is ANQGSEA in the germline V gene. The V and J ends lost 7 bases and 4 bases respectively, with 7 bases between them. The CDR3 sequence: CSATATGELFF. DNA of the CDR3: TGCAGCGCAACAGCCACCGGGGAGCTGTTTTTT.